A selection of T cell receptor beta chains follows, all from one sample in a study of blood T cell repertoires in COVID-19. TCRdb keeps only in-frame clones here, not all; method: immunoSEQ multiplex PCR. The table has about 57,000 clones, approximately 86% seen once. Sequencing was carried out using peripheral blood. Source of these receptors: a woman over 75 with COVID-19, enrolled during active disease. CDR3s include the opening cysteine and the closing phenylalanine or tryptophan. The order of the fields is clone size, V gene, J gene, D gene, CDR3 protein, CDR3 DNA. A D gene is named only where the DNA matches it firmly. Clone size is stated in some rows and not others, as once, few, many or a class when expanded.

clone_size: NA; v_call: TRBV2; j_call: TRBJ2-1; d_call: TRBD1; cdr3_aa: CASRGTGSYNEQFF; cdr3_nt: TGTGCCAGCAGGGGGACAGGTTCCTACAATGAGCAGTTCTTC
clone_size: NA; v_call: TRBV18; j_call: TRBJ1-4; d_call: NA; cdr3_aa: CASSPPIQGQKLFF; cdr3_nt: TGTGCCAGCTCACCACCGATACAGGGCCAAAAACTGTTTTTT
clone_size: NA; v_call: TRBV5-4; j_call: TRBJ2-1; d_call: NA; cdr3_aa: CASSLRQGTYNEQFF; cdr3_nt: TGTGCCAGCAGCTTGAGGCAGGGTACCTACAATGAGCAGTTCTTC
clone_size: many; v_call: TRBV30; j_call: TRBJ2-5; d_call: TRBD1; cdr3_aa: CAWTIPDRGETQYF; cdr3_nt: TGTGCCTGGACCATACCAGACAGGGGAGAGACCCAGTACTTC
clone_size: NA; v_call: TRBV6-5; j_call: TRBJ2-1; d_call: NA; cdr3_aa: CASTLGGVKNNEQFF; cdr3_nt: TGTGCCAGCACCTTAGGGGGAGTGAAAAACAATGAGCAGTTCTTC
clone_size: NA; v_call: TRBV15; j_call: TRBJ2-3; d_call: TRBD2; cdr3_aa: CATSRLRTSGTDTQYF; cdr3_nt: TGTGCCACCAGCCGACTAAGGACTAGCGGAACAGATACGCAGTATTTT
clone_size: NA; v_call: TRBV7-9; j_call: TRBJ2-3; d_call: NA; cdr3_aa: CASAQGDTQYF; cdr3_nt: TGTGCCAGCGCCCAGGGGGATACGCAGTATTTT
clone_size: NA; v_call: TRBV19; j_call: TRBJ2-7; d_call: TRBD1; cdr3_aa: CASSIRDRGYEQYF; cdr3_nt: TGTGCCAGTAGTATTCGCGACAGGGGGTACGAGCAGTACTTC
clone_size: NA; v_call: TRBV6-5; j_call: TRBJ2-5; d_call: TRBD2; cdr3_aa: CASSFFSGGGETQYF; cdr3_nt: TGTGCCAGCAGCTTCTTTAGCGGGGGGGGAGAGACCCAGTACTTC
clone_size: NA; v_call: TRBV6-2/TRBV6-3; j_call: TRBJ2-1; d_call: NA; cdr3_aa: CASSYKSSSYNEQFF; cdr3_nt: TGTGCCAGCAGTTACAAATCCAGCTCCTACAATGAGCAGTTCTTC
clone_size: NA; v_call: TRBV5-6; j_call: TRBJ2-1; d_call: TRBD1; cdr3_aa: CASSLRDSWAYNEQFF; cdr3_nt: TGTGCCAGCAGCTTACGGGACAGTTGGGCCTACAATGAGCAGTTCTTC
clone_size: once; v_call: TRBV19; j_call: TRBJ2-1; d_call: TRBD1; cdr3_aa: CASTSGTGINEQFF; cdr3_nt: TGTGCCAGTACCTCCGGGACAGGGATAAATGAGCAGTTCTTC
clone_size: NA; v_call: TRBV18; j_call: TRBJ2-3; d_call: TRBD2; cdr3_aa: CASSETLAGGQDTQYF; cdr3_nt: TGTGCCAGCTCAGAGACACTAGCGGGGGGGCAAGATACGCAGTATTTT
clone_size: NA; v_call: TRBV28; j_call: TRBJ1-2; d_call: NA; cdr3_aa: CASKGARINYGYTF; cdr3_nt: TGTGCCAGTAAGGGAGCGCGCATTAACTATGGCTACACCTTC
clone_size: NA; v_call: TRBV5-1; j_call: TRBJ2-5; d_call: TRBD1; cdr3_aa: CASSKDRAQETQYF; cdr3_nt: TGCGCCAGCAGCAAAGACAGGGCCCAAGAGACCCAGTACTTC
clone_size: NA; v_call: TRBV2; j_call: TRBJ2-1; d_call: NA; cdr3_aa: CASSPGLNWFF; cdr3_nt: TGTGCCAGCAGCCCGGGACTTAACTGGTTCTTC